These T cell receptor beta chains were read from a single sample in a study of blood T cell repertoires in COVID-19. The repertoire was sequenced with immunoSEQ multiplex PCR; TCRdb's copy has only in-frame clones and lacks some. In the table there are around 31,000 clones, over 75% of which are singletons. Source material: peripheral blood. These receptors were taken from a man aged 60-69 years with acute or convalescent COVID-19. Both conserved end residues are part of each CDR3. D genes are given only for firm matches. Size values are once, few and many counts, or a class for expanded clones, and some rows have none.

j_call clone_size v_call d_call cdr3_nt cdr3_aa
TRBJ2-3 few TRBV6-5 . TGTGCCAGCAGTACAGGGTCCCCAGATACGCAGTATTTT CASSTGSPDTQYF
TRBJ1-4 . TRBV7-9 TRBD1 TGTGCCAGCAGCGCGCAGGGGGCGTCTAATGAAAAACTGTTTTTT CASSAQGASNEKLFF
TRBJ2-5 once TRBV5-8 TRBD1 TGTGCCAGCAGCTCAAGCTGGTTGGGACAGGGAGGGGAGACCCAGTACTTC CASSSSWLGQGGETQYF
TRBJ2-1 few TRBV9 TRBD2 TGTGCCAGCAGCGTAGAGGCGGGAGGGTCGAATGAGCAGTTCTTC CASSVEAGGSNEQFF
TRBJ2-7 . TRBV7-7 TRBD2 TGTGCCAGCAGTTATAGCGGGGTAGACGAGCAGTACTTC CASSYSGVDEQYF
TRBJ1-6 few TRBV19 . TGTGCCAGTACCATCGGGGAGGCCTATAATTCACCCCTCCACTTT CASTIGEAYNSPLHF
TRBJ1-1 once TRBV13 . TGTGCCAGCAGCTTGCTCCGGGGGATTGAAGCTTTCTTT CASSLLRGIEAFF
TRBJ2-7 . TRBV5-1 TRBD2 TGCGCCAGCAGCTCCACCGGCGGGAGAGTCGAGCAGTACTTC CASSSTGGRVEQYF
TRBJ2-3 . TRBV5-1 . TGCGCCAGCACCTCTGTAGGGGATTGGGCAGATACGCAGTATTTT CASTSVGDWADTQYF
TRBJ1-3 . TRBV9 . TGTGCCAGCAGCGTGGGACACCACTCTGGAAACACCATATATTTT CASSVGHHSGNTIYF
TRBJ2-7 . TRBV19 . TGTGCCAGTAGTACACGGCAGGTATCCTACGAGCAGTACTTC CASSTRQVSYEQYF
TRBJ1-2 . TRBV7-9 . TGTGCCAGCAGCTTTGTGGGGCTTGATGGCTACACCTTC CASSFVGLDGYTF
TRBJ1-2 . TRBV27 . TGTGCCAGCAGTTTAACACCGACTGACTATGGCTACACCTTC CASSLTPTDYGYTF
TRBJ2-1 . TRBV5-1 TRBD2 TGCGCCAGCAGCTTGGAAGCTACGCGGGGGGCCTACAATGAGCAGTTCTTC CASSLEATRGAYNEQFF
TRBJ1-5 . TRBV3-1/TRBV3-2 . TGTGCCAGCAGCCAAGACCGGGGGGTAGAACCCCAGCATTTT CASSQDRGVEPQHF
TRBJ2-4 . TRBV7-2 . TGTGCCAGCAGCTTAGCGGCGGCGGAACCAAAAAACATTCAGTACTTC CASSLAAAEPKNIQYF
TRBJ1-2 . TRBV28 . TGTGCCAGCCGTAACAGGGCGTTCTATGGCTACACCTTC CASRNRAFYGYTF
TRBJ1-1 . TRBV5-1 . TGCGCCAGCAGCATAACGACAGTCAACACTGAAGCTTTCTTT CASSITTVNTEAFF
TRBJ1-6 . TRBV4-1 . TGCGCCAGCAGCCAAGAAAGCGGGTTTAATTCACCCCTCCACTTT CASSQESGFNSPLHF
TRBJ1-1 few TRBV29-1 TRBD1 TGCAGCGTTCAGACAGGGGGTCAGTGGGTGAACACTGAAGCTTTCTTT CSVQTGGQWVNTEAFF
TRBJ1-5 . TRBV5-6 TRBD1 TGTGCCAGCAGCCTACGAGGACAGGTAGCAAATCAGCCCCAGCATTTT CASSLRGQVANQPQHF
TRBJ2-3 . TRBV14 TRBD2 TGTGCCAGCAGCCAAGAATATTCTAGCGGGGGGGCAAGGTATTTT CASSQEYSSGGARYF
TRBJ2-5 . TRBV10-3 . TGTGCCATCAGCCGACAGCAAGAGACCCAGTACTTC CAISRQQETQYF
TRBJ1-4 . TRBV28 TRBD1 TGTGCCAGCAGTAAGGACAGGGTGACGGGTAATGAAAAACTGTTTTTT CASSKDRVTGNEKLFF
TRBJ2-5 . TRBV19 TRBD1 TGTGCCAGTAGTATTATTGGGGGACAGGGGGCGGCGAAGGGGACCCAGTACTTC CASSIIGGQGAAKGTQYF
TRBJ2-6 . TRBV27 . TGTGCCAGCAGGGGGGGCTCTGGGGCCAACGTCCTGACTTTC CASRGGSGANVLTF
TRBJ2-2 . TRBV18 . TGTGCCAGCTCACTCTACACCGGGGAGCTGTTTTTT CASSLYTGELFF
TRBJ2-1 . TRBV6-5 TRBD2 TGTGCCAGCAGCCAGGGACTAGCCTCCTACAATGAGCAGTTCTTC CASSQGLASYNEQFF
TRBJ1-3 . TRBV5-1 TRBD1 TGCGCCAGCAGCCCTCAGGGGGACCTTGGAAACACCATATATTTT CASSPQGDLGNTIYF
TRBJ2-1 . TRBV2 . TGTGCCAGCAGTGAAGAGACGGCGGGGCGGATCGAGCAGTTCTTC CASSEETAGRIEQFF
TRBJ2-3 . TRBV29-1 . TGCAGCGTCGGTCTGTTCGGGGGGCTATATGATACGCAGTATTTT CSVGLFGGLYDTQYF
TRBJ1-4 . TRBV18 . TGTGCCAGCTCACCTAGTGGACAGACCAGTAATGAAAAACTGTTTTTT CASSPSGQTSNEKLFF
TRBJ1-2 . TRBV7-2 . TGTGCCAGCAGCTCCTACAGGGAACCCCTATATGGCTACACCTTC CASSSYREPLYGYTF
TRBJ2-7 . TRBV24-1 . TGTGCCACCAGGGGGGTACTTTTCCGGGTTAACAGGGCAACCTTCTCCTACGAGCAGTACTTC CATRGVLFRVNRATFSYEQYF
TRBJ2-1 . TRBV5-4 . TGTGCCAGCAGCTCATTCAATGAGCAGTTCTTC CASSSFNEQFF
TRBJ2-4 . TRBV7-2 TRBD2 TGTGCCAGCAGCTTATCCGGGAGGGCCCCCGAAAACATTCAGTACTTC CASSLSGRAPENIQYF
TRBJ1-5 . TRBV2 TRBD1 TGTGCCAGCAGGAGACAGGGAAACAATCAGCCCCAGCATTTT CASRRQGNNQPQHF
TRBJ2-7 . TRBV28 . TGTGCCAGCAGTTCCCGGACAGAGCCTCCCTACGAGCAGTACTTC CASSSRTEPPYEQYF
TRBJ1-2 . TRBV7-9 TRBD1 TGTGCCAGCAGCTCGGACAGGGGACCTTGGTATGGCTACACCTTC CASSSDRGPWYGYTF
TRBJ2-4 once TRBV25-1 TRBD1 TGTGCCAGCAGTGACCCCGGGACAGGGAAAATTCAGTACTTC CASSDPGTGKIQYF
TRBJ1-1 . TRBV6-2/TRBV6-3 TRBD1 TGTGCCAGCAGTCCCCACTACCAGGGGGACACTGAAGCTTTCTTT CASSPHYQGDTEAFF
TRBJ1-2 . TRBV27 . TGTGCCAGCAGTCCCCTCCCCCCGAGGACTACGAACTATGGCTACACCTTC CASSPLPPRTTNYGYTF
TRBJ2-1 . TRBV27 TRBD2 TGTGCCAGCAGTGCGGGACTGGGGGGGAGTGCGCAGTTCTTC CASSAGLGGSAQFF
TRBJ1-6 . TRBV10-3 . TGTGCCATCAGGGGACTGGATAATTCACCCCTCCACTTT CAIRGLDNSPLHF
TRBJ1-5 . TRBV6-1 TRBD1 TGTGCCAGCAGTGAAGCAGAGGGGGACAGGGGGCAACAGCCCCAGCATTTT CASSEAEGDRGQQPQHF
TRBJ2-1 once TRBV7-9 TRBD2 TGTGCCAGCAGCTCATTAGCGGGAGAGGGCAATGAGCAGTTCTTC CASSSLAGEGNEQFF
TRBJ2-2 . TRBV11-3 . TGTGCCAGCAGTCCCGCAGGGTTAGACACCGGGGAGCTGTTTTTT CASSPAGLDTGELFF
TRBJ1-1 . TRBV5-1 . TGCGCCAGCAGCTCCAATGGAGTAGAAGCTTTCTTT CASSSNGVEAFF
TRBJ2-5 . TRBV5-4 TRBD2 TGTGCCAGCAGCCTGGATGCGGCTAGCGGGAGTTGGGAGACCCAGTACTTC CASSLDAASGSWETQYF
TRBJ1-1 . TRBV2 . TGTGCCAGCAGCCCACAGGGACGGGTGAACACTGAAGCTTTCTTT CASSPQGRVNTEAFF
TRBJ1-5 . TRBV28 . TGTGCCAGCGGGGGGACTGCTAGCAATCAGCCCCAGCATTTT CASGGTASNQPQHF
TRBJ1-1 . TRBV7-2 . TGTGCCAGCAGCTTAGATTCGGGGGGCACTGAAGCTTTCTTT CASSLDSGGTEAFF
TRBJ1-3 . TRBV9 . TGTGCCAGCCGTTCTGGAAACACCATATATTTT CASRSGNTIYF
TRBJ1-5 few TRBV7-8 . TGTGCCAGCAGCTCCCTCTGGGGGCAAGGTCAGCCCCAGCATTTT CASSSLWGQGQPQHF